Listed below are T cell receptor beta chains from one sample, sequenced in a study of blood T cell repertoires in COVID-19. Measured with immunoSEQ multiplex PCR; TCRdb has only the in-frame clones, and not every one. The table includes some 120,000 clones, 65% to 85% detected once. Sequencing was performed on peripheral blood. These receptor sequences come from a man in his thirties or forties with COVID-19, enrolled during active disease. Both conserved end residues are part of each CDR3. Each record gives: clone size, J gene, D gene, V gene, CDR3 protein, CDR3 DNA. A D gene is named only where the DNA matches it firmly. A clone size is listed for some rows: how often the clone was seen (once, few, many), or a class if it is expanded.

once | TRBJ1-2 | . | TRBV19 | CASSWSGVEYGYTF | TGTGCCAGTAGTTGGTCGGGGGTTGAGTATGGCTACACCTTC
. | TRBJ2-2 | . | TRBV3-1/TRBV3-2 | CASSQDGVAHTGELFF | TGTGCCAGCAGCCAAGATGGAGTAGCTCACACCGGGGAGCTGTTTTTT
. | TRBJ2-1 | TRBD2 | TRBV3-1/TRBV3-2 | CASSPRTSGSKPYNEQFF | TGTGCCAGCAGCCCACGGACTAGCGGGAGTAAGCCCTACAATGAGCAGTTCTTC
. | TRBJ2-2 | . | TRBV5-6 | CASSHAGGELFF | TGTGCCAGCAGCCATGCGGGCGGGGAGCTGTTTTTT
. | TRBJ1-4 | . | TRBV5-6 | CASSLAGATNEKLFF | TGTGCCAGCAGCTTGGCCGGGGCAACTAATGAAAAACTGTTTTTT
. | TRBJ2-4 | TRBD2 | TRBV28 | CASSSTSGSVKNIQYF | TGTGCCAGCAGTTCCACTAGCGGAAGTGTCAAAAACATTCAGTACTTC
. | TRBJ1-1 | . | TRBV5-1 | CASSLGANTEAFF | TGCGCCAGCAGCTTGGGGGCAAACACTGAAGCTTTCTTT
. | TRBJ2-1 | . | TRBV29-1 | CSVSQRGYGEQFF | TGCAGCGTTTCCCAAAGGGGTTACGGTGAGCAGTTCTTC
. | TRBJ1-1 | . | TRBV7-9 | CASSRANRANTEAFF | TGTGCCAGCAGCCGAGCTAACAGGGCTAACACTGAAGCTTTCTTT
. | TRBJ1-4 | . | TRBV24-1 | CATSEGEELFF | TGTGCCACCAGTGAAGGGGAGGAACTGTTTTTT
. | TRBJ2-7 | . | TRBV7-2 | CASSMTGYEQYF | TGTGCCAGCAGCATGACGGGTTACGAGCAGTACTTC
once | TRBJ2-1 | . | TRBV21-1 | CASSRGRTSSYNEQFF | TGTGCCAGCAGCAGAGGCAGGACTTCCTCCTACAATGAGCAGTTCTTC
. | TRBJ2-7 | . | TRBV27 | CASSFGGSRYEQYF | TGTGCCAGCAGTTTTGGTGGGAGTCGCTACGAGCAGTACTTC
. | TRBJ1-2 | . | TRBV5-5 | CASSFVQGGYYGYTF | TGTGCCAGCAGCTTCGTACAGGGAGGGTACTATGGCTACACCTTC
. | TRBJ2-1 | TRBD2 | TRBV7-9 | CASSLIAGDEQFF | TGTGCCAGCAGCCTTATAGCGGGAGATGAGCAGTTCTTC
. | TRBJ2-1 | TRBD2 | TRBV28 | CASSRIRRGGLNEQFF | TGTGCCAGCAGCCGCATCCGGCGGGGGGGGCTCAATGAGCAGTTCTTC
once | TRBJ1-2 | . | TRBV19 | CASSLIGGNYGYTF | TGTGCCAGTAGTCTGATTGGGGGCAACTATGGCTACACCTTC
. | TRBJ2-7 | . | TRBV6-1 | CASSEVGVWASYEQYF | TGTGCCAGCAGTGAAGTTGGCGTGTGGGCGTCCTACGAGCAGTACTTC
. | TRBJ2-5 | . | TRBV4-2 | CASSQGSLETQYF | TGTGCCAGCAGCCAGGGGAGTTTGGAGACCCAGTACTTC
. | TRBJ1-3 | . | TRBV5-1 | CASTLSAGGLGGNTIYF | TGCGCCAGCACTTTGAGTGCCGGGGGGCTCGGCGGAAACACCATATATTTT
. | TRBJ2-5 | . | TRBV7-9 | CASSEHGGGEETQYF | TGTGCCAGCAGCGAGCATGGTGGCGGTGAAGAGACCCAGTACTTC
once | TRBJ1-2 | TRBD1 | TRBV2 | CATSGQGASGGYGYTF | TGTGCCACATCGGGACAGGGGGCGTCTGGTGGCTATGGCTACACCTTC
. | TRBJ2-7 | . | TRBV9 | CASSANIRGAYEQYF | TGTGCCAGCAGCGCCAATATTAGGGGTGCCTACGAGCAGTACTTC
. | TRBJ1-1 | . | TRBV7-3 | CASSLMGAGQAFF | TGTGCCAGCAGCTTAATGGGGGCAGGGCAAGCTTTCTTT
. | TRBJ2-5 | TRBD1 | TRBV7-2 | CASSSQGGQETQYF | TGTGCCAGCAGCTCACAGGGGGGACAAGAGACCCAGTACTTC
. | TRBJ2-7 | . | TRBV5-1 | CASSKGGQQDEQYF | TGCGCCAGCAGCAAGGGGGGACAGCAAGACGAGCAGTACTTC
. | TRBJ1-2 | . | TRBV23-1 | CASSQSRNYGYTF | TGCGCCAGCAGTCAATCGAGGAACTATGGCTACACCTTC
. | TRBJ2-5 | TRBD2 | TRBV7-8 | CASSQRRGETQYF | TGTGCCAGCAGCCAACGGCGGGGGGAGACCCAGTACTTC
. | TRBJ1-1 | TRBD1 | TRBV11-3 | CASRGDRVNTEAFF | TGTGCCAGCAGGGGGGACAGAGTGAACACTGAAGCTTTCTTT
. | TRBJ1-2 | . | TRBV28 | CASSFGFNYGYTF | TGTGCCAGCAGTTTTGGCTTTAACTATGGCTACACCTTC
. | TRBJ2-1 | TRBD2 | TRBV2 | CASSSPGLARNNEQFF | TGTGCCAGCAGTTCTCCGGGACTAGCGAGGAACAATGAGCAGTTCTTC
many | TRBJ2-6 | TRBD1 | TRBV11-2 | CASSFTGTGRRGANVLTF | TGTGCCAGCAGCTTCACCGGGACAGGTCGTCGGGGGGCCAACGTCCTGACTTTC
many | TRBJ1-5 | TRBD1 | TRBV19 | CASSKGGQGGQPQHF | TGTGCCAGTAGTAAGGGAGGACAGGGCGGTCAGCCCCAGCATTTT
. | TRBJ1-2 | . | TRBV28 | CASRRDTDHGYTF | TGTGCCAGCAGGAGGGACACCGACCATGGCTACACCTTC
. | TRBJ2-2 | TRBD1 | TRBV5-1 | CASNRGLNTGELFF | TGCGCCAGCAACAGGGGGCTGAACACCGGGGAGCTGTTTTTT
once | TRBJ2-1 | . | TRBV5-1 | CASSFVGYSTYNEQFF | TGCGCCAGCAGCTTCGTCGGGTATTCTACTTACAATGAGCAGTTCTTC
. | TRBJ2-2 | . | TRBV3-1/TRBV3-2 | CASSSMGSGADGELFF | TGTGCCAGCAGCTCAATGGGGTCAGGGGCGGACGGGGAGCTGTTTTTT
. | TRBJ2-2 | . | TRBV4-2 | CASSPVGLGTGELFF | TGTGCCAGCAGCCCGGTGGGTCTAGGCACCGGGGAGCTGTTTTTT
. | TRBJ2-1 | TRBD1 | TRBV13 | CASSWGTGDNEQFF | TGTGCCAGCAGCTGGGGGACAGGGGACAATGAGCAGTTCTTC
. | TRBJ2-1 | TRBD2 | TRBV9 | CASSFTSGRVNEQFF | TGTGCCAGCAGCTTCACTAGCGGGAGGGTCAATGAGCAGTTCTTC
. | TRBJ2-2 | TRBD2 | TRBV11-2 | CASSLAGFSGGSRTGELFF | TGTGCCAGCAGCTTAGCAGGGTTTAGCGGGGGGTCTCGAACCGGGGAGCTGTTTTTT